The TCR beta chain under discussion was sequenced for a study of technical replicates of blood from several donors. Trimming pared 5 bases from V and 12 bases from J, leaving 23 bases between. This CDR3 has 15 amino acids. Germline V gives CDR1 SGHVS, CDR2 FNYEAQ. Sequenced by immunoSEQ multiplex PCR; TCRdb stores in-frame clones only, minus some. The sample lists 55,000 to 70,000 clones, roughly 89% occurring once. This clone was counted a single time. The chain combines TRBV7-6 with TRBJ2-1; D might be TRBD2 (6 bases). The sample taken for sequencing was PBMCs. The receptor's source is a human donor in good health. Some clones in this sample may be carry-over from other donors' samples. CDR3 DNA sequence: TGTGCCAGCAGCCGGGACCCCGGGAGTAGGGGTGGGCAGTTCTTC. Amino acids: CASSRDPGSRGGQFF.